The 26 T cell receptor beta chains below were found in one sample sequenced in a study of human CD8 memory T cell subsets. Generation of TCR beta libraries used UMI-labeled 5' RACE. TCRdb reprocessed the 5' RACE reads and reports one entry per CDR3 protein, with no DNA. This listing includes around 4,300 distinct CDR3 sequences. Source material: CD8+ T cells from PBMCs. Source of these receptors: a human donor in good health.

The V call is TRBV7-8, the J call TRBJ2-7. This CDR3 spans 15 amino acids. The germline V gene has CDR1 SGHVS and CDR2 FQNEAQ. The CDR3 is CASSLVGRMAYEQYF.

The rearrangement joins TRBV28 to TRBJ2-3; TCRdb picks TRBD2, but there is no DNA to check that call. The germline V gene encodes CDR1 MDHEN and CDR2 SYDVKM. The CDR3 totals 17 residues. CDR3 in amino acids: CASSEPFGTSEADTQYF.

This chain connects TRBV11-2 to TRBJ2-5. The V gene's germline CDR1 is SGHAT and CDR2 FQNNGV. The CDR3 length is 15 residues. CDR3 loop: CASSLYLAYKETQYF.

The gene calls are TRBV28 and TRBJ2-3. Germline CDR1 and CDR2: MDHEN and SYDVKM. The CDR3 is 17 residues long. Here the CDR3 reads CASSFFRVLSPTDTQYF.

The chain combines TRBV6-2 or TRBV6-3 with TRBJ2-3; there is no DNA to check the TCRdb D call of TRBD2. Germline-derived CDR1 and CDR2 are MNHEY and SVGEGT. CDR3 length equals 17 residues. The CDR3 loop is CASSFAGTRRGTDTQYF.

This chain uses TRBV15 with TRBJ1-3. This CDR3 is 15 amino acids long. The V gene's germline CDR1 is LNHNV and CDR2 YYDKDF (reference sequence). CDR3 amino acids: CATSRDSVGGNTIYF.

This clonotype is classed as medium-sized (0.01 to 0.1%) by frequency. This chain connects TRBV15 to TRBJ2-1; no DNA is available, so the TRBD2 call from TCRdb remains unchecked. There are 18 residues in the CDR3. Germline lookup yields CDR1 LNHNV and CDR2 YYDKDF (reference sequence). The chain's CDR3 is CATSSRRSSGSSYNEQFF.

V usage is TRBV20-1 and J usage is TRBJ2-3; TCRdb's assignment of TRBD2 cannot be checked, as there is no DNA. This CDR3 has 15 residues. Per germline, CDR1 DFQATT and CDR2 SNEGSKA (reference sequence). CDR3 region: CSASRTSGRGDTQYF.

The chain links TRBV11-3 to TRBJ2-1; lacking DNA, the TRBD2 call made by TCRdb goes unchecked. This CDR3 has 15 residues. Germline CDR1 and CDR2: SGHNT and YENEEA. Here the CDR3 reads CASSLGDSGSSSQFF.

This clonotype counts as large by frequency. The rearrangement uses TRBV7-6 and TRBJ2-1; absent DNA, TCRdb's TRBD2 call cannot be checked. Germline V gene sequence: CDR1 SGHVS, CDR2 FNYEAQ. CDR3 size: 16 residues. The CDR3 protein is CASSLANGRAVDEQFF.

The J gene is TRBJ2-3, the V gene TRBV28; as DNA is missing, the TRBD1 call by TCRdb cannot be tested. This CDR3 spans 16 amino acids. Germline V gene lookup returns CDR1 MDHEN and CDR2 SYDVKM. CDR3 sequence reads: CASSILGTTPPDTQYF.

By frequency, this clonotype registers medium-sized. The chain couples TRBV19 to TRBJ1-2. From germline, CDR1 is LNHDA and CDR2 SQIVND (reference sequence). This CDR3 has 12 amino acids. The CDR3 is CASSIGWDGYTF.

V is TRBV4-2 and J is TRBJ2-1; TCRdb lists TRBD2, though no DNA is available to test this call. The CDR3 spans 15 residues. Germline loops: CDR1 LGHNA, CDR2 YNFKEQ. CDR3 sequence reads: CASSQESGSYNEQFF.

The CDR3 protein is CASSPLEGGGTEAFF. The chain couples TRBV5-1 to TRBJ1-1; TCRdb reports TRBD1, a call that lacks DNA to check it against. Germline values: CDR1 SGHRS, CDR2 YFSETQ. The CDR3 has 15 amino acids.

The chain carries TRBV28 and TRBJ1-1; absent DNA, TCRdb's TRBD1 call cannot be checked. Per the germline V gene, CDR1 is MDHEN and CDR2 is SYDVKM. This CDR3 has 12 amino acids. This chain's CDR3 is CASSGGSTEAFF.

This clonotype is classed as medium-sized by frequency. V usage is TRBV7-9 and J usage is TRBJ2-7; TCRdb's assignment of TRBD1 cannot be checked, as there is no DNA. Germline CDR1 is SEHNR and CDR2 is FQNEAQ (reference sequence). This CDR3 contains 14 residues. CDR3 sequence reads: CASSSRSTGSEQYF.

The chain links TRBV11-2 to TRBJ2-7; the TRBD1 assignment by TCRdb is unverifiable without DNA. The CDR3 is made up of 14 amino acids. CDR1 is SGHAT and CDR2 is FQNNGV in the germline V gene. The CDR3 region is CASSSAGGIYEQYF.

The chain recombines TRBV6-1 with TRBJ2-5. The length of the CDR3 is 14 residues. Germline V lookup: CDR1 MNHNS, CDR2 SASEGT. CDR3 loop: CASSEEIEVSTQYF.

The chain couples TRBV5-4 to TRBJ2-7; the D gene TCRdb calls, TRBD1, cannot be checked with no DNA. The CDR3 loop spans 15 amino acids. In germline, CDR1 is SGHNT, CDR2 YYREEE (reference sequence). The CDR3 reads CASSPSRGQGREQYF.

This chain links TRBV6-5 with TRBJ2-7; TCRdb calls TRBD1, which cannot be checked without DNA. The CDR3 is 23 residues long. Germline loops: CDR1 MNHEY, CDR2 SVGAGI. The CDR3 spells CASSYSAPGGAGSGSFGTYEQYF.

This rearrangement joins TRBV23-1 to TRBJ2-7; the TRBD2 assignment by TCRdb is unverifiable without DNA. TRBV23-1 is placed among ORFs of uncertain function. The CDR3 length is 19 residues. CDR3 amino acids: CASSQSGGASGQLHYEQYF.

This chain links TRBV5-1 with TRBJ2-7; TCRdb reports TRBD1, a call that lacks DNA to check it against. Per germline, CDR1 SGHRS and CDR2 YFSETQ. This CDR3 contains 15 residues. This CDR3 reads CASSARQGMGYEQYF.

The J gene is TRBJ2-1, the V gene TRBV7-9; TCRdb reports TRBD2, a call that lacks DNA to check it against. Germline V lookup: CDR1 SEHNR, CDR2 FQNEAQ (reference sequence). The length of the CDR3 is 15 residues. The CDR3 protein is CASSGWGLGEGEQFF.

The chain joins TRBV5-5 to TRBJ1-2. The CDR3 has 14 amino acids. CDR1 is SGHKS, CDR2 YYEKEE, per germline (reference sequence). CDR3 in amino acids: CASSLGSGFNGYTF.

V gene TRBV6-4 combines with J gene TRBJ2-2. The CDR3 has 13 residues. Germline CDR1 MRHNA, CDR2 SNTAGT. CDR3 loop: CASSADNTGELFF.

The V call is TRBV19, the J call TRBJ2-1; the TRBD2 assignment by TCRdb is unverifiable without DNA. Germline V gene data show CDR1 as LNHDA and CDR2 as SQIVND (reference sequence). The CDR3 totals 15 residues. CDR3 amino acids: CASSTGTSGRSEQFF.